The T cell receptor beta chain described here comes from a study of sequential checkpoint blockade in melanoma. Study in general: Arm A got nivolumab then ipilimumab; arm B the reverse, 1:1. After both sequences, patients received maintenance nivolumab.

Described treatment: randomized to nivolumab then ipilimumab (arm A) or the reverse (arm B). DNA-damaging chemotherapy had not been given to any patient beforehand. The CDR3 sequence is 16 residues long. Germline CDR1 is PRHDT and CDR2 is FYEKMQ (reference sequence). Trimming cost V 2 bases and J 4 bases; bases outside gene matches: 5. The protocol was immunoSEQ multiplex PCR, while the TCRdb copy is restricted to in-frame clones and leaves out a portion. The sample contains some 11,000 clones, under 85% of which appear only once. The sequencing here drew on CD8+ T cells sorted from blood (inferred from file names), taken from a patient given nivolumab and ipilimumab in sequence. The chain joins TRBV13 to TRBJ2-1; the match to TRBD2 covers 10 bases. The source of this sequence is a human donor with melanoma. Written as DNA, the CDR3 is TGTGCCAGCAGCTTAACCGAGCGGGGGGGGTACAATGAGCAGTTCTTC. Protein product: CASSLTERGGYNEQFF.